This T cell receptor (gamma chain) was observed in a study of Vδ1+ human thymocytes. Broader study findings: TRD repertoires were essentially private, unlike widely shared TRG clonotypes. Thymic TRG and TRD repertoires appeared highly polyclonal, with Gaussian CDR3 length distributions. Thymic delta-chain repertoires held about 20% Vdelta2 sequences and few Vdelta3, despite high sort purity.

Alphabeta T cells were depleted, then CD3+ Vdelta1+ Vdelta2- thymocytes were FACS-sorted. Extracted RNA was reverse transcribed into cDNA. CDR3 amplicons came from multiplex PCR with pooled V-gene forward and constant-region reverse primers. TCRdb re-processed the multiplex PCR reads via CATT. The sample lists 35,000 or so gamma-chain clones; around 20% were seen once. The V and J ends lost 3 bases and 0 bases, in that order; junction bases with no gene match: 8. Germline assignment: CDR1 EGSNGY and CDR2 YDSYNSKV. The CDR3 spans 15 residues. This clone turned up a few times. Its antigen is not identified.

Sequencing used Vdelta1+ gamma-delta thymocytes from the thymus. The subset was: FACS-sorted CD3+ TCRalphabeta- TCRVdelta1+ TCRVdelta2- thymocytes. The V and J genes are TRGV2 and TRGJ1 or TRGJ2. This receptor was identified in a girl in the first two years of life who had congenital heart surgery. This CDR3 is CATWDLSPNYYKKLF. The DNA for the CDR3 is TGTGCCACCTGGGACCTATCCCCGAATTATTATAAGAAACTCTTT.